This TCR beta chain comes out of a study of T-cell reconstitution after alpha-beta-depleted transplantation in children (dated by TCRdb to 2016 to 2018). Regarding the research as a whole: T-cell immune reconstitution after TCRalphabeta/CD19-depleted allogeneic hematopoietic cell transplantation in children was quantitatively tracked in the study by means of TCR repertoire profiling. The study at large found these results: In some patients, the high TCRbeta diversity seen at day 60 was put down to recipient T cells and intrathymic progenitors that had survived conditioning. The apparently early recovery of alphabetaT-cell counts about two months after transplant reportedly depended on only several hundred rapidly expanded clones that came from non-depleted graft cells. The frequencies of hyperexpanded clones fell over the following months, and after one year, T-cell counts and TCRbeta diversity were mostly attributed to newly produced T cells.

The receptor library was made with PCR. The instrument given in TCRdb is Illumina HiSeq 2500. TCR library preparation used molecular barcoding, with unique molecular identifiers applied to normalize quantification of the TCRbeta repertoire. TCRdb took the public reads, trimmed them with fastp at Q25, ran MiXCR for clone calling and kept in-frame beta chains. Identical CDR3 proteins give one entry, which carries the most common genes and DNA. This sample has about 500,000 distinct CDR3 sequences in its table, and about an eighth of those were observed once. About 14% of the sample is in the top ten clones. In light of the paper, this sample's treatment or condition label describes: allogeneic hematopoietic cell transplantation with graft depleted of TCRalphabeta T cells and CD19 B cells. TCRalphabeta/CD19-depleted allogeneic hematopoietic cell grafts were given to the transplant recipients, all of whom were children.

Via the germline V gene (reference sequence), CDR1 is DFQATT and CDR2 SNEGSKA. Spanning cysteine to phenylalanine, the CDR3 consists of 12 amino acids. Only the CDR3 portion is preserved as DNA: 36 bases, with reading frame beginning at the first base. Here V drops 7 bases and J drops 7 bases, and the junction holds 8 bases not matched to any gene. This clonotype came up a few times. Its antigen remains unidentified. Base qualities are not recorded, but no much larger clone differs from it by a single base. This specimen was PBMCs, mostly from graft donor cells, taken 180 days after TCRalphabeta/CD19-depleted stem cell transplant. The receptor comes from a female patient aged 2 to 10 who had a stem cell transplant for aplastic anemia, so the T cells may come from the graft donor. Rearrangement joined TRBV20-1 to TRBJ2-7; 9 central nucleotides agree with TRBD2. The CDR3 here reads CSEVAGAGEQYF. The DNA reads TGCAGTGAGGTAGCGGGAGCGGGAGAGCAGTACTTC.